A selection of T cell receptor beta chains follows, all from one sample in a study of cytomegalovirus exposure and HLA in healthy donors. Clones were sequenced by immunoSEQ multiplex PCR, and TCRdb holds only the in-frame ones, with some missing. The listing contains tens of thousands of clones. The sequenced sample consisted of PBMCs. These receptors came from a man aged 40-49 years in good health and CMV-seropositive. Both conserved end residues are part of each CDR3. The D gene is left open where the match is weak.

D: TRBD2; J: TRBJ2-1; V: TRBV5-1; DNA: TGCGCCAGCAGCCACGGACTAGCAGGTAGATCTGAGCAGTTCTTC; CDR3: CASSHGLAGRSEQFF
D: TRBD1; J: TRBJ1-1; V: TRBV5-4; DNA: TGTGCCAGCAGCTTGGGGACAGGGGGTTTGCGGAACACTGAAGCTTTCTTT; CDR3: CASSLGTGGLRNTEAFF
D: TRBD1; J: TRBJ2-7; V: TRBV5-1; DNA: TGCGCCAGCAGCTTGGAACAGGGGGCCTACGAGCAGTACTTC; CDR3: CASSLEQGAYEQYF
D: TRBD1; J: TRBJ2-2; V: TRBV5-1; DNA: TGCGCCAGCAGCTGGGCCCGGTTGGGACAGGGTAACACCGGGGAGCTGTTTTTT; CDR3: CASSWARLGQGNTGELFF
D: TRBD2; J: TRBJ2-7; V: TRBV11-3; DNA: TGTGCCAGCAGCGCCTCCGGGACTAGGAATTACGAGCAGTACTTC; CDR3: CASSASGTRNYEQYF
D: -; J: TRBJ1-5; V: TRBV4-2; DNA: TGTGCCAGCAGCCCCGGGACACCGAGCCATCAGCCCCAGCATTTT; CDR3: CASSPGTPSHQPQHF
D: TRBD2; J: TRBJ2-7; V: TRBV18; DNA: TGTGCCAGCTCACCGATCGCGGGAGTCGGCTACGAGCAGTACTTC; CDR3: CASSPIAGVGYEQYF
D: -; J: TRBJ2-7; V: TRBV28; DNA: TGTGCCAGCAGTTTGCAGGGAGGCGAGCAGTACTTC; CDR3: CASSLQGGEQYF
D: -; J: TRBJ1-1; V: TRBV5-6; DNA: TGTGCCAGCAGCGACTCGGGGGGATACACTGAAGCTTTCTTT; CDR3: CASSDSGGYTEAFF
D: -; J: TRBJ2-7; V: TRBV13; DNA: TGTGCCAGCAGCCACAGCAGCGAGCAGTACTTC; CDR3: CASSHSSEQYF
D: -; J: TRBJ1-4; V: TRBV6-5; DNA: TGTGCCAGCAGACGACGGGGAGATGAAAAACTGTTTTTT; CDR3: CASRRRGDEKLFF
D: -; J: TRBJ1-1; V: TRBV10-3; DNA: TGTGCCATCACCGACGACAGGAACACTGAAGCTTTCTTT; CDR3: CAITDDRNTEAFF
D: -; J: TRBJ1-2; V: TRBV5-1; DNA: TGCGCCAGCAGCCAGACCGCAGGGCATGGCTACACCTTC; CDR3: CASSQTAGHGYTF
D: -; J: TRBJ1-5; V: TRBV7-2; DNA: TGTGCCAGCAGCTGGGGCAATAGCAATCAGCCCCAGCATTTT; CDR3: CASSWGNSNQPQHF
D: -; J: TRBJ2-3; V: TRBV4-2; DNA: TGTGCCAGCAGCCAAGATCTTACGGGAGATACGCAGTATTTT; CDR3: CASSQDLTGDTQYF
D: -; J: TRBJ2-3; V: TRBV14; DNA: TGTGCCAGCAGCCAGAGGGTAGATACGCAGTATTTT; CDR3: CASSQRVDTQYF
D: TRBD2; J: TRBJ2-7; V: TRBV6-1; DNA: TGTGCCAGCAGTGAAGGGACTAGTCACTACGAGCAGTACTTC; CDR3: CASSEGTSHYEQYF
D: -; J: TRBJ2-3; V: TRBV4-3; DNA: TGCGCCAGCAGCCTAAACGGGGTCTGGGGCACAGATACGCAGTATTTT; CDR3: CASSLNGVWGTDTQYF
D: TRBD1; J: TRBJ2-5; V: TRBV9; DNA: TGTGCCAGCAGCGGTTCCGGGACAGTAGCAGAGACCCAGTACTTC; CDR3: CASSGSGTVAETQYF
D: -; J: TRBJ1-1; V: TRBV7-9; DNA: TGTGCCAGCAGCCCCCAATCCAACACTGAAGCTTTCTTT; CDR3: CASSPQSNTEAFF
D: TRBD1; J: TRBJ1-1; V: TRBV9; DNA: TGTGCCAGCAGCGGACGACAGGGCCAGACTGAAGCTTTCTTT; CDR3: CASSGRQGQTEAFF
D: -; J: TRBJ1-2; V: TRBV2; DNA: TGTGCCAGCAGTGATCCTGCGGGCAATAACTATGGCTACACCTTC; CDR3: CASSDPAGNNYGYTF
D: TRBD1; J: TRBJ2-5; V: TRBV5-6; DNA: TGTGCCAGCAGCCTTGGGACAGGCTCTGCTCAAGAGACCCAGTACTTC; CDR3: CASSLGTGSAQETQYF
D: -; J: TRBJ1-6; V: TRBV7-8; DNA: TGTGCCAGCAGCCCCGGGTCCTCCTATAATTCACCCCTCCACTTT; CDR3: CASSPGSSYNSPLHF
D: TRBD2; J: TRBJ2-4; V: TRBV7-8; DNA: TGTGCCAGCAGCTTAAGTAGCGGGGGTAACATTCAGTACTTC; CDR3: CASSLSSGGNIQYF
D: TRBD2; J: TRBJ2-1; V: TRBV28; DNA: TGTGCCAGCAGCCCTCGCGGGGGGAATTTATGGGAGCAGTTCTTC; CDR3: CASSPRGGNLWEQFF